The 23 T cell receptor beta chains listed next were all sequenced from one sample in a study of T cells in Graves' hyperthyroidism and ophthalmopathy. Amplified TCR beta CDR3 regions came from RNA transcripts. The TCR CDR3 was amplified in a first-round RT-PCR using the HTBI primer set. TCRdb re-called the multiplex PCR reads through MiXCR, storing one row per CDR3 protein. The table records 300,000 or so distinct CDR3 sequences, roughly 20% of them present only once. Sequencing was performed on blood. These receptors were obtained from a woman aged 50 to 60 with Graves' hyperthyroidism.

The chain employs TRBV10-3 and TRBJ1-1; no clear D gene. Germline V gene data show CDR1 as ENHRY and CDR2 as SYGVKD. The CDR3 runs 13 residues. V was trimmed by 6 bases and J by 0 bases, leaving 8 bases between them. The CDR3 DNA reads as TGTGCCATCAGCGATCCTATGAACACTGAAGCTTTCTTT. Protein: CAISDPMNTEAFF.

This clonotype was recorded many times. The V gene is TRBV12-3 or TRBV12-4, the J gene TRBJ2-6; D is ambiguous. This CDR3 is 15 amino acids long. The V gene lost 3 bases and the J gene lost 0 bases, with 6 bases spanning the gap. CDR3 protein: CASSFQISGANVLTF. In nucleotides, the CDR3 is TGTGCCAGCAGTTTCCAGATCTCTGGGGCCAACGTCCTGACTTTC.

This clonotype was seen a handful of times. The rearrangement uses TRBV7-8 and TRBJ2-7, with 11 bases that match TRBD2. In germline, CDR1 is SGHVS, CDR2 FQNEAQ. This CDR3 comprises 16 residues. V trimming: 5 bases; J trimming: 5 bases; junction bases outside the gene matches: 11. As DNA, the CDR3 is TGTGCCAGCAGCCTAACTAGCGGGGGATATAACGACGAGCAGTACGTC. Protein product: CASSLTSGGYNDEQYV.

In its sample, this clonotype was seen many times. J is TRBJ1-3 and V is TRBV30, with a possible D match to TRBD1 (5 bases). CDR1 is GTSNPN and CDR2 is SVGIG in the germline V gene (reference sequence). This CDR3 has 14 amino acids. Trimming took 7 bases from V and 7 from J, leaving 20 bases between them. As DNA, the CDR3 is TGTGCCTCCCCGGGACGAATTTCTCCTAACACCATATATTTT. This translates into CASPGRISPNTIYF. The entire variable domain, with the rest obtained from reference TRBV30 and TRBJ1-3, is as follows: SQTIHQWPATLVQPVGSPLSLECTVEGTSNPNLYWYRQAAGRGLQLLFYSVGIGQISSEVPQNLSASRPQDRQFILSSKKLLLSDSGFYLCASPGRISPNTIYFGEGSWLTVV.

This clonotype has a count of ten or more. The chain is built from TRBV27 and TRBJ2-1; D not resolved. The V end was cut by 5 bases, the J end by 6 bases, with 8 bases between. Germline V gene data show CDR1 as MNHEY and CDR2 as SMNVEV (reference sequence). The CDR3 length is 12 residues. The CDR3 reads CASSQTSNEQFF. In DNA form, the CDR3 reads TGTGCCAGCAGTCAGACGTCCAATGAGCAGTTCTTC.

This clonotype has just a few counts. This rearrangement joins TRBV29-1 to TRBJ2-3; the match to TRBD1 covers 8 bases. The germline CDR1 and CDR2 sequences are SQVTM and ANQGSEA. This CDR3 has 15 amino acids. With V trimmed by 4 bases and J by 3 bases, 9 bases remained unmatched. CDR3 residues: CSVVFGRGRTDTQYF. The CDR3 nucleotides are TGCAGCGTTGTATTCGGCAGGGGGCGGACAGATACGCAGTATTTT.

This clonotype has just a few counts. The chain joins TRBV30 to TRBJ2-7, with a weak D call TRBD2 (5 bases). V gave up 0 bases and J gave up 6 bases, with 9 bases separating them. The CDR3 spans 12 residues. Germline V gene sequence: CDR1 GTSNPN, CDR2 SVGIG (reference sequence). CDR3 nucleotides: TGTGCCTGGAGTGTACGAGGGCTCGAGCAGTACTTC. Its translation is CAWSVRGLEQYF.

This chain uses TRBV13 with TRBJ2-2; D tentatively reads TRBD1 or TRBD2 (5 bases each). V gave up 7 bases and J gave up 5 bases, with 8 bases separating them. The germline gives CDR1 PRHDT, CDR2 FYEKMQ (reference sequence). The CDR3 contains 12 residues. CDR3 bases: TGTGCCAGCACTGAGGGGACCGGGGAGCTGTTTTTT. Translated, it gives CASTEGTGELFF.

V usage is TRBV6-1 and J usage is TRBJ1-2; 10 bases align to TRBD1. This CDR3 region has 15 residues. With V trimmed by 1 base and J by 5 bases, 4 bases remained unmatched. Germline CDR1 and CDR2: MNHNS and SASEGT. This CDR3 reads CASSEGGTGDYGYTF. Written as DNA, the CDR3 is TGTGCCAGCAGTGAAGGTGGGACAGGGGATTATGGCTACACCTTC.

The chain is built from TRBV20-1 and TRBJ2-7; 14 nucleotides align to TRBD2. The V gene end was trimmed by 3 bases and the J gene end by 7 bases; junction bases not matched to a gene: 8. CDR1 and CDR2 (germline): DFQATT, SNEGSKA (reference sequence). The CDR3 is made up of 15 amino acids. The CDR3 coding sequence is TGCAGTGCTAGTGGGGGACTAGCGGGAGCGGGTGAGCAGTACTTC. Translated, it gives CSASGGLAGAGEQYF.

In this sample, this clonotype turned up a few times. The rearrangement links TRBV7-8 to TRBJ2-7; 8 bases agree with TRBD2. CDR1 and CDR2 from the germline V gene are SGHVS and FQNEAQ. CDR3 length equals 16 residues. V was clipped by 3 bases and J by 6 bases; unmatched bases: 13. CDR3 sequence reads: CASSFGDSGVSGEQYV. CDR3 coding DNA: TGTGCCAGCAGCTTTGGGGATAGCGGGGTCTCAGGCGAGCAGTACGTC.

This clonotype was counted a few times. V is TRBV18 and J is TRBJ2-7, with 10 bases aligning to TRBD2. V trimming: 4 bases; J trimming: 4 bases; junction bases outside the gene matches: 13. This CDR3 spans 17 amino acids. From germline, CDR1 is KGHSH and CDR2 LQKENI. CDR3: CASSLLAGARGGYEQYF. The CDR3 DNA is TGTGCCAGCTCACTTCTAGCGGGAGCCCGGGGGGGGTACGAGCAGTACTTC.

The table lists this clonotype with many counts. The rearrangement joins TRBV28 to TRBJ2-5; D may be TRBD2 (6 bases). Trimming took 4 bases from V and 1 from J, leaving 10 bases between them. This CDR3 has 14 amino acids. Germline V gene lookup returns CDR1 MDHEN and CDR2 SYDVKM. The CDR3, as DNA: TGTGCCAGCAGTTCCCTGGGACTCCAAGAGACCCAGTACTTC. It codes for CASSSLGLQETQYF.

Of note for this clonotype: With a much larger clone just one base away, this may be a read error. This chain connects TRBV3-1 to TRBJ2-1; 7 bases align to TRBD1. Germline V gives CDR1 LGHDT, CDR2 YNNKEL (reference sequence). The CDR3 loop spans 15 amino acids. The CDR3 DNA follows: TGTGCCAGCAGCCAAGCGTGGGACAGCCGAGGAGAGCAGCTCTTC. Its protein product is CASSQAWDSRGEQLF.

This clonotype was recorded a few times. The chain employs TRBV27 and TRBJ2-3; 7 bases line up with TRBD1. The CDR3 is 16 residues long. In germline, CDR1 is MNHEY, CDR2 SMNVEV (reference sequence). The trim removed 5 bases at V and 2 bases at J, leaving 10 bases unmatched. CDR3: CASSARQGRITDTQYF. The DNA of the CDR3 is TGTGCCAGCAGTGCCCGACAGGGTCGTATCACAGATACGCAGTATTTT.

This clonotype has more than one count but fewer than ten. V and J are TRBV10-2 and TRBJ2-5; 9 bases agree with TRBD2. The CDR3 covers 13 residues. Germline-derived CDR1 and CDR2 are WSHSY and SAAADI. Trimming at V came to 2 bases and at J to 5 bases, leaving 0 bases not matched to a gene. Here the CDR3 reads CASSETSGETQYF. For the CDR3, the DNA is TGCGCCAGCAGTGAGACTAGCGGGGAGACCCAGTACTTC.

This clonotype was observed at least ten times. V usage is TRBV28 and J usage is TRBJ1-2, with TRBD1 matching over 7 bases. The CDR3 totals 14 residues. V lost 3 bases to trimming and J lost 6 bases; unmatched junction nucleotides: 7. Germline loops: CDR1 MDHEN, CDR2 SYDVKM. CDR3 region: CASSFSPGTDGYTF. The CDR3 DNA follows: TGTGCCAGCAGTTTCTCACCTGGGACAGATGGCTACACCTTC.

This chain connects TRBV6-1 to TRBJ2-7, with 7 positions matching TRBD1. Per the germline V gene, CDR1 is MNHNS and CDR2 is SASEGT. This CDR3 has 15 amino acids. The V gene end was trimmed by 5 bases and the J gene end by 3 bases; junction bases not matched to a gene: 10. The chain's CDR3 is CASSSPGTESYEQYF. For the CDR3, the DNA is TGTGCCAGCAGTTCTCCCGGGACAGAGAGCTACGAGCAGTACTTC.

This clonotype has at least ten counts. This chain links TRBV7-3 with TRBJ2-4; D unclear. Germline lookup yields CDR1 SGHTA and CDR2 FQGTGA. This CDR3 has 16 amino acids. Trimming took 4 bases from V and 0 from J, leaving 13 bases between them. The DNA of the CDR3 is TGTGCCAGCAGCTCGGATTCCCTTATAGCCAAAAACATTCAGTACTTC. This sequence encodes CASSSDSLIAKNIQYF.

This clonotype appeared many times. The V and J genes are TRBV18 and TRBJ2-7; TRBD1 agrees at 10 bases. Germline assignment: CDR1 KGHSH and CDR2 LQKENI. J lost 5 bases, V lost 5 bases, and 6 bases had no gene match. There are 14 residues in the CDR3. Written as DNA, the CDR3 is TGTGCCAGCTCAAAGCGGACAGGGGGTGACGAGCAGTACTTC. This encodes CASSKRTGGDEQYF.

This sequence joins TRBV10-2 and TRBJ2-2, with D perhaps being TRBD1 or TRBD2 (5 bases each). The V end was cut by 3 bases, the J end by 3 bases, with 8 bases between. Per germline, CDR1 WSHSY and CDR2 SAAADI. CDR3 length equals 14 residues. The CDR3 loop reads CASSDGADTGELFF. Written as DNA, the CDR3 is TGCGCCAGCAGTGACGGGGCGGACACCGGGGAGCTGTTTTTT.

The V gene is TRBV28, the J gene TRBJ2-7; D may be TRBD1 or TRBD2 (5 bases each). Trimming took off 6 bases at V and 2 bases at J, with 14 bases between the two ends. Germline V gene lookup returns CDR1 MDHEN and CDR2 SYDVKM. The CDR3 extends over 14 amino acids. CDR3 protein: CASRPPGPTYEQYF. The CDR3 DNA reads as TGTGCCAGCAGGCCGCCGGGACCCACCTACGAGCAGTACTTC.

The gene calls are TRBV7-9 and TRBJ2-1; D is unresolved. From germline, CDR1 is SEHNR and CDR2 FQNEAQ (reference sequence). V lost 5 bases to trimming and J lost 1 base, with 18 bases between them. The CDR3 loop spans 17 amino acids. The CDR3 bases are TGTGCCAGCAGCGCCTCCTCGAGGAAAATGTCCTACAATGAGCAGTTCTTC. Protein sequence: CASSASSRKMSYNEQFF.